This T cell receptor (beta chain) was sequenced during a study of blood T cells in healthy people across ages. The germline V gene has CDR1 SGDLS and CDR2 YYNGEE. Deletions cut 2 bases from V and 6 bases from J, with 14 bases between. CDR3 size: 14 residues. A J-beta primer mix and a sample-barcoded 5' primer were used in a second PCR of about 7 to 12 cycles. Every sample produced at least 2.5 million CDR3-containing paired-end reads. TCRdb reanalysed the 5' RACE reads using MiXCR and keeps one entry per CDR3 protein. The sample carries approximately 1.5 million distinct CDR3 sequences, 40% to 45% recorded once.

This clonotype was obtained from a woman younger than 35 in good health. Material for sequencing was blood. The chain carries TRBV9 and TRBJ2-5, with D uncertain. CDR3 in DNA: TGTGCCAGCAGCGTTAATCCGGGTGTAAAGACCCAGTACTTC. Residues: CASSVNPGVKTQYF. The full variable domain, in which reference TRBV9 and TRBJ2-5 provide the parts outside the CDR3, is DSGVTQTPKHLITATGQRVTLRCSPRSGDLSVYWYQQSLDQGLQFLIQYYNGEERAKGNILERFSAQQFPDLHSELNLSSLELGDSALYFCASSVNPGVKTQYFGPGTRLLVL.